This TCR beta chain was found in a study of CD8 T cells in Susac syndrome. Regarding the study as a whole: The relatively small number of individuals in the TCR sequencing and HLA analysis was acknowledged by the study.

For this clonotype: Antigen specificity is unknown.

The sequenced target, TCR beta, came from blood CD8+ and CD4+ T cells. Random hexamers primed reverse transcription of about 0.5 to 1 ug RNA. TCRdb itself ran the immunoSEQ multiplex PCR reads through MiXCR, one entry per CDR3 protein. This table holds 300,000 to 350,000 distinct CDR3 sequences, 92% found once. V lost 4 bases and J lost 1, with 27 bases in between. Germline V gene lookup returns CDR1 SGHVS and CDR2 FQNEAQ. This CDR3 is 20 amino acids long. Sequencing was carried out using CD4+ T cells from PBMCs. This clonotype originated in a human donor with multiple sclerosis. The chain uses TRBV7-8 and TRBJ2-3, with D hard to call. This CDR3 reads CASSSKGILSLTSGTDTQYF. The CDR3 nucleotides read TGTGCCAGCAGCTCAAAGGGTATCTTATCTCTCACCTCAGGCACAGATACGCAGTATTTT. The complete variable domain, with remaining parts taken from reference TRBV7-8 and TRBJ2-3, reads GAGVSQSPRYKVAKRGQDVALRCDPISGHVSLFWYQQALGQGPEFLTYFQNEAQLDKSGLPSDRFFAERPEGSVSTLKIQRTQQEDSAVYLCASSSKGILSLTSGTDTQYFGPGTRLTVL.